The rows below give T cell receptor beta chains drawn from one sample of a study of cytomegalovirus exposure and HLA in healthy donors. Some clones are missing from TCRdb's copy, which holds only in-frame ones; the method was immunoSEQ multiplex PCR. The table lists some 180,000 clones, roughly 77% of them singletons. The sample comprised PBMCs. The receptors come from a woman aged 25 to 39 in good health and CMV-seronegative. The CDR3 runs from the conserved cysteine through the conserved F or W. D genes are given only for firm matches. Not every row has a clone size; where given, it reads once, few, many or a size class.

d_call: NA; j_call: TRBJ1-6; clone_size: once; v_call: TRBV9; cdr3_aa: CASSAGTLVLPLHF; cdr3_nt: TGTGCCAGCAGCGCAGGGACTCTGGTTCTACCCCTCCACTTT
d_call: NA; j_call: TRBJ1-2; clone_size: NA; v_call: TRBV30; cdr3_aa: CAWSVLGSGPGYGYTF; cdr3_nt: TGTGCCTGGAGTGTATTGGGGTCAGGGCCGGGCTATGGCTACACCTTC
d_call: NA; j_call: TRBJ2-3; clone_size: NA; v_call: TRBV9; cdr3_aa: CASSVGGSDNAQYF; cdr3_nt: TGTGCCAGCAGCGTAGGAGGTAGCGATAATGCGCAGTATTTT
d_call: NA; j_call: TRBJ2-4; clone_size: few; v_call: TRBV1; cdr3_aa: CTSSQVFGLAGVVAKNIQYF; cdr3_nt: TGCACCAGCAGCCAAGTATTCGGACTAGCGGGGGTCGTAGCCAAAAACATTCAGTACTTC
d_call: TRBD1; j_call: TRBJ1-1; clone_size: NA; v_call: TRBV18; cdr3_aa: CASSPSPGTVVNTEAFF; cdr3_nt: TGTGCCAGCTCACCGAGTCCCGGGACAGTGGTGAACACTGAAGCTTTCTTT
d_call: NA; j_call: TRBJ1-5; clone_size: once; v_call: TRBV10-3; cdr3_aa: CAIRSDEGNQPQHF; cdr3_nt: TGTGCCATCAGGTCTGATGAGGGCAATCAGCCCCAGCATTTT
d_call: TRBD2; j_call: TRBJ2-5; clone_size: NA; v_call: TRBV2; cdr3_aa: CASSQTSGAPWGETQYF; cdr3_nt: TGTGCCAGCAGTCAGACTAGCGGGGCCCCCTGGGGGGAGACCCAGTACTTC
d_call: NA; j_call: TRBJ1-1; clone_size: NA; v_call: TRBV12-5; cdr3_aa: CASGLGSGGHTAFF; cdr3_nt: TGTGCTAGTGGTTTGGGGTCGGGGGGGCATACAGCTTTCTTT
d_call: TRBD2; j_call: TRBJ2-5; clone_size: NA; v_call: TRBV10-3; cdr3_aa: CAISERLAVLQETQYF; cdr3_nt: TGTGCCATCAGTGAGAGACTAGCGGTGCTTCAAGAGACCCAGTACTTC
d_call: NA; j_call: TRBJ1-1; clone_size: NA; v_call: TRBV11-2; cdr3_aa: CASSLSGGNTEAFF; cdr3_nt: TGTGCCAGCAGCTTATCCGGCGGGAACACTGAAGCTTTCTTT
d_call: TRBD1; j_call: TRBJ2-7; clone_size: NA; v_call: TRBV25-1; cdr3_aa: CASSESGTGSYEQYF; cdr3_nt: TGTGCCAGCAGTGAATCCGGGACAGGGTCCTACGAGCAGTACTTC
d_call: TRBD1; j_call: TRBJ1-2; clone_size: NA; v_call: TRBV6-5; cdr3_aa: CASSYYRGYGYTF; cdr3_nt: TGTGCCAGCAGTTACTACAGGGGGTATGGCTACACCTTC
d_call: NA; j_call: TRBJ2-5; clone_size: NA; v_call: TRBV5-4; cdr3_aa: CASSSSTGGETQYF; cdr3_nt: TGTGCCAGCAGCTCCTCGACAGGCGGAGAGACCCAGTACTTC
d_call: TRBD2; j_call: TRBJ2-5; clone_size: NA; v_call: TRBV7-9; cdr3_aa: CASSLLAGAEKETQYF; cdr3_nt: TGTGCCAGCAGCTTACTAGCGGGGGCGGAGAAAGAGACCCAGTACTTC
d_call: TRBD2; j_call: TRBJ2-7; clone_size: NA; v_call: TRBV6-1; cdr3_aa: CASSERRGGGLYEQYF; cdr3_nt: TGTGCCAGCAGTGAAAGGAGGGGCGGGGGTTTATACGAGCAGTACTTC
d_call: NA; j_call: TRBJ1-4; clone_size: NA; v_call: TRBV23-1; cdr3_aa: CASSLEPDEKLFF; cdr3_nt: TGCGCCAGCAGTCTTGAGCCTGATGAAAAACTGTTTTTT
d_call: TRBD2; j_call: TRBJ2-1; clone_size: NA; v_call: TRBV10-3; cdr3_aa: CAISESRGGGGYNEQFF; cdr3_nt: TGTGCCATCAGTGAGTCGAGAGGCGGGGGAGGCTACAATGAGCAGTTCTTC
d_call: TRBD1; j_call: TRBJ2-7; clone_size: NA; v_call: TRBV11-2; cdr3_aa: CASSEDRVYEQYF; cdr3_nt: TGTGCCAGCAGCGAGGACAGGGTCTACGAGCAGTACTTC
d_call: NA; j_call: TRBJ2-3; clone_size: NA; v_call: TRBV10-3; cdr3_aa: CAIGPAARRGTDTQYF; cdr3_nt: TGTGCCATCGGTCCGGCGGCGCGGCGGGGCACAGATACGCAGTATTTT
d_call: NA; j_call: TRBJ2-7; clone_size: NA; v_call: TRBV30; cdr3_aa: CAWSRAGIYEQYF; cdr3_nt: TGTGCCTGGAGTCGGGCGGGGATCTACGAGCAGTACTTC
d_call: TRBD1; j_call: TRBJ1-1; clone_size: few; v_call: TRBV2; cdr3_aa: CARHRDRGTEAFF; cdr3_nt: TGTGCCAGACACCGGGACAGGGGCACTGAAGCTTTCTTT
d_call: NA; j_call: TRBJ2-3; clone_size: NA; v_call: TRBV4-1; cdr3_aa: CASSQTGRGGGTDTQYF; cdr3_nt: TGCGCCAGCAGCCAAACAGGGAGAGGGGGGGGCACAGATACGCAGTATTTT
d_call: TRBD2; j_call: TRBJ2-7; clone_size: NA; v_call: TRBV9; cdr3_aa: CASSVGTSGASYEQYF; cdr3_nt: TGTGCCAGCAGCGTAGGGACTAGCGGGGCCTCCTACGAGCAGTACTTC
d_call: TRBD1; j_call: TRBJ1-1; clone_size: NA; v_call: TRBV7-6; cdr3_aa: CASSLTRGANTEAFF; cdr3_nt: TGTGCCAGCAGCCTAACCAGGGGGGCAAACACTGAAGCTTTCTTT
d_call: TRBD2; j_call: TRBJ2-7; clone_size: once; v_call: TRBV7-3; cdr3_aa: CASSLDSGGRYEQYF; cdr3_nt: TGTGCCAGCAGCTTAGATAGCGGGGGGCGTTACGAGCAGTACTTC
d_call: NA; j_call: TRBJ2-7; clone_size: few; v_call: TRBV5-1; cdr3_aa: CASSWGHLNEQYF; cdr3_nt: TGCGCCAGCAGCTGGGGACATCTGAACGAGCAGTACTTC
d_call: TRBD1; j_call: TRBJ1-6; clone_size: medium-sized; v_call: TRBV6-1; cdr3_aa: CASSEGTGVSPLHF; cdr3_nt: TGTGCCAGCAGTGAAGGGACAGGGGTTTCACCCCTCCACTTT
d_call: NA; j_call: TRBJ1-2; clone_size: NA; v_call: TRBV7-8; cdr3_aa: CASSPGGALGGYTF; cdr3_nt: TGTGCCAGCAGCCCCGGGGGGGCGCTTGGTGGCTACACCTTC
d_call: NA; j_call: TRBJ2-3; clone_size: NA; v_call: TRBV4-1; cdr3_aa: CASSQDPTGVQGTQYF; cdr3_nt: TGCGCCAGCAGCCAAGACCCCACTGGCGTGCAGGGGACGCAGTATTTT
d_call: TRBD1; j_call: TRBJ2-7; clone_size: NA; v_call: TRBV18; cdr3_aa: CASSDRDRAYEQYF; cdr3_nt: TGTGCCAGCTCAGACCGGGACAGGGCCTACGAGCAGTACTTC
d_call: TRBD1; j_call: TRBJ1-2; clone_size: NA; v_call: TRBV6-1; cdr3_aa: CASSEKTGAFNYGYTF; cdr3_nt: TGTGCCAGCAGTGAAAAGACAGGGGCGTTTAACTATGGCTACACCTTC
d_call: NA; j_call: TRBJ1-2; clone_size: few; v_call: TRBV5-6; cdr3_aa: CASSLGVPGDIRNYGYTF; cdr3_nt: TGTGCCAGCAGCTTGGGGGTCCCAGGGGATATAAGGAACTATGGCTACACCTTC
d_call: NA; j_call: TRBJ1-5; clone_size: NA; v_call: TRBV19; cdr3_aa: CASSSQGYSNQPQHF; cdr3_nt: TGTGCCAGTAGTTCGCAGGGGTATAGCAATCAGCCCCAGCATTTT
d_call: TRBD1; j_call: TRBJ1-1; clone_size: NA; v_call: TRBV10-1; cdr3_aa: CASSNTGVNTEAFF; cdr3_nt: TGCGCCAGCAGTAACACAGGGGTGAACACTGAAGCTTTCTTT